These 15 T cell receptor beta chains were all obtained from the same sample, sequenced in a study of siplizumab effects on memory and regulatory T cells. Sequencing was performed with immunoSEQ multiplex PCR; in TCRdb, only in-frame clones are kept and a portion is missing. The sample holds over 70,000 clones, 85% to 90% seen once. Sequencing was carried out using CD4+ T cells sorted from blood. The receptor set was obtained from a human donor in good health.

The gene calls are TRBV10-3 and TRBJ2-1; 8 bases align to TRBD2. The CDR3 loop spans 16 amino acids. V trimming: 2 bases; J trimming: 0 bases; junction bases outside the gene matches: 3. The germline V gene encodes CDR1 ENHRY and CDR2 SYGVKD. CDR3 protein: CAISEPGGVSYNEQFF. The CDR3 DNA reads as TGTGCCATCAGTGAGCCGGGGGGGGTCTCCTACAATGAGCAGTTCTTC.

This chain connects TRBV27 to TRBJ1-4, with D perhaps matching TRBD1 (6 bases). V was cut by 6 bases and J by 7 bases, with 18 bases left in between. The germline V gene encodes CDR1 MNHEY and CDR2 SMNVEV (reference sequence). This CDR3 has 15 residues. This CDR3 reads CASRSTGTYREKLFF. In DNA form, the CDR3 reads TGTGCCAGCAGATCGACCGGGACATATCGTGAAAAACTGTTTTTT.

J is TRBJ2-5 and V is TRBV5-1, with a tentative D call TRBD2 (5 bases). The germline V and J ends were trimmed by 5 bases and 0 bases, with 8 bases remaining between them. This CDR3 has 13 residues. Germline V gene data show CDR1 as SGHRS and CDR2 as YFSETQ. Here the CDR3 reads CASRRGNQETQYF. CDR3 nucleotides: TGCGCCAGCAGGCGAGGGAACCAAGAGACCCAGTACTTC.

This clone was observed a single time. V gene TRBV30 combines with J gene TRBJ2-3; 12 nucleotides match TRBD2. V gave up 1 base and J gave up 10 bases; unmatched junction bases: 12. The CDR3 spans 16 residues. CDR1 GTSNPN and CDR2 SVGIG come from the germline V gene (reference sequence). CDR3 loop: CAWSAGSSGRVTAQYF. The CDR3 DNA follows: TGTGCCTGGAGTGCGGGCTCTAGCGGGAGGGTAACGGCGCAGTATTTT.

In the case of this clone: At the DNA level, this CDR3 is encoded by other sequences in the same sample as well. The gene calls are TRBV19 and TRBJ1-5, with D possibly matching TRBD1 (5 bases). V was trimmed by 4 bases and J by 0 bases, leaving 7 bases between them. This CDR3 comprises 14 residues. Germline CDR1 LNHDA, CDR2 SQIVND (reference sequence). CDR3 in DNA: TGTGCCAGTAGTAGGAGGGGTAGCAATCAGCCCCAGCATTTT. Translation: CASSRRGSNQPQHF.

The CDR3 DNA sequence: TGTGCCAGCAGCGCAGCGGGGAGCTACAATGAGCAGTTCTTC. Protein product: CASSAAGSYNEQFF. The chain uses TRBV7-2 and TRBJ2-1; 7 positions agree with TRBD2. This CDR3 has 14 amino acids. Germline values: CDR1 SGHTA, CDR2 FQGNSA. J lost 3 bases, V lost 5 bases, and 4 bases had no gene match.

The V and J genes are TRBV15 and TRBJ2-3; no definite D call. Germline V lookup: CDR1 LNHNV, CDR2 YYDKDF (reference sequence). V was cut by 5 bases and J by 2 bases, with 20 bases left in between. This CDR3 region has 17 residues. The CDR3 bases are TGTGCCACCAGCCCCCTTAATTGGCGGTTCTCCACAGATACGCAGTATTTT. Its protein is CATSPLNWRFSTDTQYF.

The table lists this clone with a count of one. V is TRBV7-2 and J is TRBJ2-3; 7 nucleotides agree with TRBD2. The junction had 7 bases not matched to a gene; V was cut back by 4 bases and J by 3 bases. Per the germline V gene, CDR1 is SGHTA and CDR2 is FQGNSA. The CDR3 contains 15 residues. CDR3 coding DNA: TGTGCCAGCAGCTGGGGGACTACCACTACAGATACGCAGTATTTT. Encoded protein: CASSWGTTTTDTQYF.

The rearrangement uses TRBV11-3 and TRBJ2-7; D may match TRBD1 or TRBD2 (5 bases each). Trimming left V 4 bases short and J 0 bases short, with 10 bases between. The CDR3 totals 14 residues. Germline V lookup: CDR1 SGHNT, CDR2 YENEEA. CDR3 sequence: CASSWGRSSYEQYF. For the CDR3, the DNA is TGTGCCAGCAGCTGGGGACGGAGCTCCTACGAGCAGTACTTC.

This clone was seen more than once but under ten times. The chain recombines TRBV7-2 with TRBJ2-3; D not resolved. Deletions cut 5 bases from V and 5 bases from J, with 23 bases between. Germline CDR1 reads SGHTA; CDR2 reads FQGNSA. This CDR3 spans 17 amino acids. This chain's CDR3 is CASSPTARSGIGDTQYF. CDR3 DNA sequence: TGTGCCAGCAGCCCGACGGCCAGGTCAGGCATTGGAGATACGCAGTATTTT.

This chain connects TRBV11-3 to TRBJ2-7; perhaps TRBD2 as D (5 bases). Trimming left V 6 bases short and J 3 bases short, with 9 bases between. Germline-derived CDR1 and CDR2 are SGHNT and YENEEA. The CDR3 sequence is 12 residues long. CDR3 sequence (DNA): TGTGCCAGCAGACTAGACGGCTACGAGCAGTACTTC. The encoded protein is CASRLDGYEQYF.

The chain employs TRBV5-6 and TRBJ1-2; D might be TRBD1 (5 bases). The CDR3 totals 12 residues. Germline V gene data show CDR1 as SGHDT and CDR2 as YYEEEE. Trimming stripped 2 bases from V and 5 bases from J, with 7 bases between. CDR3 coding DNA: TGTGCCAGCAGCTTATGGGGGTATGGCTACACCTTC. It encodes CASSLWGYGYTF.

The genes are TRBV23-1 and TRBJ2-1; the D gene is possibly TRBD2 (6 bases). TRBV23-1 is assigned to the ORF class and has an uncertain function. The CDR3 is 14 residues long. V lost 5 bases and J 5 bases, leaving 13 bases between the germline ends. The CDR3 sequence: CASSDCRRDNEQFF. CDR3 coding DNA: TGCGCCAGCAGTGACTGCCGGAGGGACAATGAGCAGTTCTTC.

The V call is TRBV5-1, the J call TRBJ2-3; 7 bases line up with TRBD1. CDR1 and CDR2 (germline): SGHRS, YFSETQ. The CDR3 extends over 14 amino acids. J was trimmed by 5 bases and V by 0 bases; bases with no gene match: 3. The CDR3 is CASSLEGALDTQYF. DNA for the CDR3: TGCGCCAGCAGCTTGGAGGGGGCACTAGATACGCAGTATTTT.

The chain has TRBV4-1 and TRBJ2-3; 10 positions agree with TRBD2. The CDR3 covers 19 residues. With 0 bases clipped from V and 3 bases from J, the junction kept 12 bases outside the gene matches. In germline, CDR1 is MGHRA, CDR2 YSYEKL. CDR3 region: CASSQEAPPGLAATDTQYF. CDR3 DNA sequence: TGCGCCAGCAGCCAAGAGGCTCCCCCCGGACTAGCGGCTACAGATACGCAGTATTTT.